These 25 T cell receptor beta chains came from one sample sequenced in a study of shared clonotypes between healthy human individuals. TCRdb's table, derived via immunoSEQ multiplex PCR, lists solely in-frame clones and lacks some. The data contain approximately 2.5 million clones, 90% to 95% of them singletons. Sequenced input: naive CD4+ T cells sorted from blood. Subset here: CD45RA+ positively selected. The source is a man younger than 35 in good health.

The chain recombines TRBV7-2 with TRBJ2-1, with 10 bases matching TRBD1. Per the germline V gene, CDR1 is SGHTA and CDR2 is FQGNSA. The V gene end was trimmed by 4 bases and the J gene end by 12 bases; junction bases not matched to a gene: 6. The CDR3 extends over 13 amino acids. The CDR3 DNA reads as TGTGCCAGCAGCTCCCAATGGACAGGGGGGCAGTTCTTC. Residues: CASSSQWTGGQFF.

The chain couples TRBV30 to TRBJ2-5, with D perhaps TRBD1 (5 bases). The CDR3 is made up of 13 amino acids. Trimming cost V 2 bases and J 1 base, with 8 bases left between them. The germline gives CDR1 GTSNPN, CDR2 SVGIG (reference sequence). CDR3: CAWSWGLQETQYF. As DNA, the CDR3 is TGTGCCTGGAGTTGGGGCCTCCAAGAGACCCAGTACTTC.

This chain connects TRBV5-4 to TRBJ2-3, with no clear D. CDR3 length: 13 amino acids. Trimming stripped 3 bases from V and 4 bases from J, with 9 bases between. CDR1 is SGHNT and CDR2 is YYREEE in the germline V gene (reference sequence). For the CDR3, the DNA is TGTGCCAGCAGCTCTCAAGCCCCAGATACGCAGTATTTT. Its translation: CASSSQAPDTQYF.

Points on this clone: Other nucleotide sequences in the sample specify the same CDR3. This chain links TRBV7-2 with TRBJ2-3; D gene ambiguous. Trimming left V 5 bases short and J 0 bases short, with 12 bases between. Germline CDR1 SGHTA, CDR2 FQGNSA. The CDR3 runs 15 residues. The DNA for the CDR3 is TGTGCCAGCAGCCCCCGTGGAGATAGCACAGATACGCAGTATTTT. Protein: CASSPRGDSTDTQYF.

The chain couples TRBV29-1 to TRBJ1-3; no clear D gene. V was trimmed by 6 bases and J by 0 bases, leaving 9 bases between them. Looked up from germline, CDR1 is SQVTM and CDR2 is ANQGSEA. This CDR3 spans 13 amino acids. CDR3 sequence reads: CSVEPGSGNTIYF. The CDR3 nucleotides read TGCAGCGTAGAACCGGGCTCTGGAAACACCATATATTTT.

J is TRBJ1-6 and V is TRBV15; 7 nucleotides agree with TRBD1. The germline V gene has CDR1 LNHNV and CDR2 YYDKDF (reference sequence). The junction had 14 bases not matched to a gene; V was cut back by 6 bases and J by 9 bases. CDR3 length: 16 residues. The CDR3 nucleotides are TGTGCCACCAGTCTCAGAACAGGGGTAAGCGGTTCACCCCTCCACTTT. Translating gives CATSLRTGVSGSPLHF.

The chain recombines TRBV6-6 with TRBJ2-2, with 11 bases fitting TRBD1. Trimming cost V 5 bases and J 5 bases; bases outside gene matches: 4. Germline lookup yields CDR1 MNHNY and CDR2 SVGAGI (reference sequence). This CDR3 has 15 amino acids. The CDR3 bases are TGTGCCAGCAGTAGGGACAGGGGGTCTACCGGGGAGCTGTTTTTT. It translates to CASSRDRGSTGELFF.

This chain joins TRBV19 and TRBJ1-5; the match to TRBD1 covers 9 bases. The CDR3 contains 14 residues. The junction had 5 bases not matched to a gene; V was cut back by 6 bases and J by 5 bases. CDR1 and CDR2 from the germline V gene are LNHDA and SQIVND (reference sequence). The DNA for the CDR3 is TGTGCCAGTAGCAAAACAGGGGGCTATCAGCCCCAGCATTTT. It is translated as CASSKTGGYQPQHF.

The genes are TRBV11-3 and TRBJ2-2, with 7 bases aligning to TRBD1. This CDR3 has 17 amino acids. Germline V gene sequence: CDR1 SGHNT, CDR2 YENEEA. V trimming: 0 bases; J trimming: 4 bases; junction bases outside the gene matches: 8. The CDR3 loop reads CASSLDRGTVATGELFF. CDR3 nucleotides: TGTGCCAGCAGCTTAGATCGAGGGACAGTAGCCACCGGGGAGCTGTTTTTT.

This clone showed up just once. This same CDR3 is encoded by further DNA sequences in the sample. The CDR3 nucleotides read TGTGCCAGCAGCCTCGGGACTAGCTACAATGAGCAGTTCTTC. It specifies CASSLGTSYNEQFF. The genes are TRBV9 and TRBJ2-1, with TRBD2 identical over 8 bases. V shed 4 bases, J shed 3 bases, and the junction held 3 bases outside the gene matches. The CDR3 runs 14 residues. The germline V gene has CDR1 SGDLS and CDR2 YYNGEE.

Written as DNA, the CDR3 is TGTGCCAGCAGCCACGACAGGGTCTCTGGAAACACCATATATTTT. Translation: CASSHDRVSGNTIYF. The chain is built from TRBV7-9 and TRBJ1-3; 7 positions agree with TRBD1. V lost 5 bases to trimming and J lost 0 bases; unmatched junction nucleotides: 4. The CDR3 runs 15 residues. CDR1 is SEHNR, CDR2 FQNEAQ, per germline (reference sequence). The variable domain in full, with the rest retrieved from reference TRBV7-9 and TRBJ1-3, is DTGVSQNPRHKITKRGQNVTFRCDPISEHNRLYWYRQTLGQGPEFLTYFQNEAQLEKSRLLSDRFSAERPKGSFSTLEIQRTEQGDSAMYLCASSHDRVSGNTIYFGEGSWLTVV.

This rearrangement joins TRBV11-2 to TRBJ1-6; 8 bases match TRBD1. Trimming cost V 3 bases and J 0 bases; bases outside gene matches: 4. CDR3 size: 17 residues. From germline, CDR1 is SGHAT and CDR2 FQNNGV. CDR3 region: CASSLGTGLSYNSPLHF. CDR3 nucleotides: TGTGCCAGCAGCTTGGGGACAGGCCTCTCCTATAATTCACCCCTCCACTTT.

This chain uses TRBV6-1 with TRBJ2-2; D ambiguous. Germline CDR1 reads MNHNS; CDR2 reads SASEGT. The CDR3 runs to 12 residues. Trimming took 0 bases from V and 6 from J, leaving 2 bases between them. In DNA form, the CDR3 reads TGTGCCAGCAGTGAAGCCTCCGGGGAGCTGTTTTTT. As protein: CASSEASGELFF.

The gene calls are TRBV4-1 and TRBJ2-5; D perhaps matches TRBD1 (6 bases). The germline V gene encodes CDR1 MGHRA and CDR2 YSYEKL. CDR3 length equals 16 residues. Trimming pared 0 bases from V and 2 bases from J, leaving 13 bases between. CDR3 sequence reads: CASSQDRWQGQETQYF. In nucleotides, the CDR3 is TGCGCCAGCAGCCAAGATCGTTGGCAGGGGCAAGAGACCCAGTACTTC.

This clone appeared a single time. The sample carries other DNA sequences with the same CDR3. The V call is TRBV19, the J call TRBJ2-2; D is possibly TRBD1 or TRBD2 (6 bases each). V lost 8 bases to trimming and J lost 1 base, with 11 bases between them. The CDR3 consists of 14 residues. CDR1 and CDR2 from the germline V gene are LNHDA and SQIVND (reference sequence). The CDR3 spells CASRGRGNTGELFF. In DNA, the CDR3 is TGTGCCAGTCGGGGGCGGGGGAACACCGGGGAGCTGTTTTTT.

This clone appeared a single time. The genes are TRBV5-1 and TRBJ2-3, with 7 bases fitting TRBD2. Germline CDR1 is SGHRS and CDR2 is YFSETQ. J was trimmed by 4 bases and V by 4 bases; bases with no gene match: 3. This CDR3 has 13 amino acids. The CDR3 protein is CASSGLVADTQYF. CDR3 nucleotide sequence: TGCGCCAGCAGCGGACTAGTCGCAGATACGCAGTATTTT.

CDR3 residues: CASSGTGTGGETQYF. In nucleotides, the CDR3 is TGTGCCAGCAGCGGGACCGGGACAGGGGGGGAGACCCAGTACTTC. The gene calls are TRBV5-5 and TRBJ2-5; 11 nucleotides line up with TRBD1. Trimming took 4 bases from V and 5 from J; bases not matched to a gene: 7. Germline assignment: CDR1 SGHKS and CDR2 YYEKEE (reference sequence). The length of the CDR3 is 15 residues.

The chain has TRBV18 and TRBJ2-5, with D possibly being TRBD1 (8 bases). Trimming took 3 bases from V and 3 from J, leaving 17 bases between them. The CDR3 totals 16 residues. CDR1 KGHSH and CDR2 LQKENI come from the germline V gene. CDR3 sequence reads: CASSPARTGREETQYF. CDR3 nucleotides: TGTGCCAGCTCACCCGCCCGGACAGGGAGGGAAGAGACCCAGTACTTC.

The chain is built from TRBV6-5 and TRBJ2-1; TRBD2 matches 8 bases. The V segment lost 5 bases and the J segment 7 bases; nucleotides outside the gene matches: 10. Germline-derived CDR1 and CDR2 are MNHEY and SVGAGI. The CDR3 is 15 amino acids. CDR3: CASSAPGGVGNEQFF. For the CDR3, the DNA is TGTGCCAGCAGTGCCCCGGGGGGGGTGGGGAATGAGCAGTTCTTC.

V gene TRBV18 combines with J gene TRBJ2-2, with unresolved D. V lost 2 bases and J 4 bases, leaving 14 bases between the germline ends. This CDR3 is 16 amino acids long. Germline-derived CDR1 and CDR2 are KGHSH and LQKENI. In nucleotides, the CDR3 is TGTGCCAGCTCACCAATTAGGCAGAAATCCACCGGGGAGCTGTTTTTT. It translates to CASSPIRQKSTGELFF.

This clone has a single count. The rearrangement joins TRBV27 to TRBJ2-2; D possibly corresponds to TRBD2 (5 bases). V was pared by 2 bases and J by 5 bases, with 18 bases between. Germline CDR1 and CDR2: MNHEY and SMNVEV (reference sequence). This CDR3 has 17 residues. For the CDR3, the DNA is TGTGCCAGCAGTTTAGTCGCCTACCCCTCGGGAACCGGGGAGCTGTTTTTT. The encoded protein is CASSLVAYPSGTGELFF.

The CDR3 bases are TGTGCCAGCAGCGGACCCCCGGGACAGGGATTAAGTGGCTACACCTTC. It specifies CASSGPPGQGLSGYTF. The chain employs TRBV5-4 and TRBJ1-2, with 9 positions matching TRBD1. Germline CDR1 SGHNT, CDR2 YYREEE (reference sequence). The ends lost 4 bases at V and 7 bases at J; junction bases unmatched: 14. The CDR3 sequence is 16 residues long.

V usage is TRBV14 and J usage is TRBJ2-2; unclear D gene. With 4 bases removed from V and 3 bases from J, the gap between germline ends came to 3 bases. Germline values: CDR1 SGHDN, CDR2 FVKESK. The CDR3 has 12 residues. CDR3 nucleotides: TGTGCCAGCAGCCTCGACACCGGGGAGCTGTTTTTT. Translation gives CASSLDTGELFF.

This chain joins TRBV6-6 and TRBJ1-4; a possible D gene is TRBD1 (6 bases). The germline CDR1 and CDR2 sequences are MNHNY and SVGAGI (reference sequence). Deletions cut 5 bases from V and 5 bases from J, with 15 bases between. The CDR3 loop spans 15 amino acids. Here the CDR3 DNA reads TGTGCCAGCAGTAGCCGGTGGCAGGGGAATGAAAAACTGTTTTTT. The encoded protein is CASSSRWQGNEKLFF.

The chain has TRBV5-1 and TRBJ2-3; D gene unclear. Germline loops: CDR1 SGHRS, CDR2 YFSETQ. The CDR3 consists of 15 residues. Trimming took 1 base from V and 2 from J, leaving 11 bases between them. CDR3: CASSLRSLLTDTQYF. The CDR3 bases are TGCGCCAGCAGCTTGAGGTCTTTACTCACAGATACGCAGTATTTT.